This record looks at one TCR beta chain sequence and its context. What it binds is not known. Germline V lookup: CDR1 MNHEY, CDR2 SMNVEV (reference sequence). Deletions cut 2 bases from V and 7 bases from J, with 9 bases between. CDR3 length equals 14 residues. Individual cDNA molecules received unique molecular identifiers during library preparation. TCRdb re-called the 5' RACE reads with MiXCR, one entry per CDR3 protein. The sample includes over 50,000 distinct CDR3 sequences, roughly 8.8% of them seen just once. This specimen comes from a study of early T cells in non-severe SARS-CoV-2 infection. General study findings and limits: VDJdb-based matching was biased toward anti-spike CD8 responses and missed private and CD4 specificities.

The rearrangement links TRBV27 to TRBJ1-6; no reliable D call. This sequence was found in an adult who was a healthcare worker with PCR-confirmed SARS-CoV-2 infection or an uninfected control (not recorded which). The sequencing sample was made of whole blood. As DNA, the CDR3 is TGTGCCAGCAGTTTAGGGGAAGGGAATTCACCCCTCCACTTT. The encoded protein is CASSLGEGNSPLHF.